Listed below are T cell receptor beta chains from one sample, sequenced in a study of prognosis after radiotherapy for stage I lung cancer. TCRdb reprocessed the multiplex PCR reads with MiXCR, giving one entry per CDR3 protein. The sample lists fewer than 50,000 distinct CDR3 sequences; 24% were seen once. Sample: PBMCs, taken before or after stereotactic body radiation therapy (not recorded which). The receptors shown here come from a donor aged 50 or older with non-small cell lung cancer. The CDR3 runs from the conserved cysteine through the conserved F or W. A D gene is named only where the DNA matches it firmly. Clone size is not always given. Where it is, it says once, few, many or a class for expanded clones.

D gene	clone size	J gene	V gene	CDR3 DNA	CDR3 protein
.	many	TRBJ2-7	TRBV18	TGTGCCAGCTCACCCCAGAGTAGGAGCTACGAGCAGTACTTC	CASSPQSRSYEQYF
.	many	TRBJ2-2	TRBV4-1	TGCGCCAGCAGCCTCTACGCAGGTGGGAGGTCCGGGGAGCTGTTTTTT	CASSLYAGGRSGELFF
.	.	TRBJ1-6	TRBV9	TGTGCCAGCAGCGGGGGGACACCAATTAATAATTCACCCCTCCACTTT	CASSGGTPINNSPLHF
TRBD1	.	TRBJ1-6	TRBV6-2/TRBV6-3	TGTGCCAGCAGTCCACAGGGGGGGGCACCCCTCCACTTT	CASSPQGGAPLHF
.	few	TRBJ1-1	TRBV5-1	TGCGCCAGCAGCTTGGACGCGGCCGGGGGGCGGAACACTGAAGCTTTCTTT	CASSLDAAGGRNTEAFF
.	.	TRBJ2-5	TRBV2	TGTGCAGTAAGGGGGTCGGGGACCCAGTACTTC	CAVRGSGTQYF
TRBD1	many	TRBJ1-6	TRBV9	TGTGCCAGCAGCGCTGGGGGACAGGGGTTAGGGTCACCCCTCCACTTT	CASSAGGQGLGSPLHF
TRBD2	many	TRBJ2-3	TRBV3-1	TGTGCCAGCAGCCAAGCCATAGCGGGGGGAATATCTTTT	CASSQAIAGGISF
.	many	TRBJ2-1	TRBV29-1	TGCAGCGTTGACCCGATGGGCGAGCAGTTCTTC	CSVDPMGEQFF
.	.	TRBJ2-7	TRBV6-2/TRBV6-3	TGTGCCAGCAGCCCACGGACCGGGATCCAGGCGAGGGAGCAGTACTTC	CASSPRTGIQAREQYF
.	.	TRBJ2-2	TRBV27	TGTGCCAGCAGTTTATCGGGATGGATCACCGGGGAGCTGTCTTTT	CASSLSGWITGELSF
.	many	TRBJ1-2	TRBV2	TGTGCCAGCACCGCCGGCAGGGACGTTGGCTACACCTTC	CASTAGRDVGYTF
.	many	TRBJ2-7	TRBV6-2/TRBV6-3	TGTGCCAGCAGTTACACACACGAGCAGTACTTC	CASSYTHEQYF
TRBD1	many	TRBJ1-1	TRBV7-2	TGTGCCAGCCTGGGACAGAGGAACACTGAAGCTTTCTTT	CASLGQRNTEAFF
TRBD1	many	TRBJ1-5	TRBV30	TGTGCCTGTGACAGGGAAGCGCATCAGCCCCAGCATTTT	CACDREAHQPQHF
TRBD2	many	TRBJ2-1	TRBV28	TGTGCCAGCAGTCAAAATCCGGGACTAGTTGTTGGTGAGCAGTTCTTC	CASSQNPGLVVGEQFF